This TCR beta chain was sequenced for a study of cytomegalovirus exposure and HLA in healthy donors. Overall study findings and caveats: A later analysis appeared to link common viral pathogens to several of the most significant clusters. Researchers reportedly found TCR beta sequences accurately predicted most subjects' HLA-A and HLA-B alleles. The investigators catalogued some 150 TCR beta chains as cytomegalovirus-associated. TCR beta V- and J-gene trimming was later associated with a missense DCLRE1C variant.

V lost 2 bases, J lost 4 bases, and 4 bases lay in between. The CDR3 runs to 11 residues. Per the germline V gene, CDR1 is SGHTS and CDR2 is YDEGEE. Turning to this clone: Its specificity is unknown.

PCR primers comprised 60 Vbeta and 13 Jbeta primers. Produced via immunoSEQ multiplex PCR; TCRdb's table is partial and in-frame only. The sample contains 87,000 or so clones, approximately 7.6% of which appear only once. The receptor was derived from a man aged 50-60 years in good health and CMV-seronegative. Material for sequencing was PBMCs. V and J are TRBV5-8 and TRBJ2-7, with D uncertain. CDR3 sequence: CASSFSYEQYF. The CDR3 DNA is TGTGCCAGCAGCTTCAGTTACGAGCAGTACTTC.